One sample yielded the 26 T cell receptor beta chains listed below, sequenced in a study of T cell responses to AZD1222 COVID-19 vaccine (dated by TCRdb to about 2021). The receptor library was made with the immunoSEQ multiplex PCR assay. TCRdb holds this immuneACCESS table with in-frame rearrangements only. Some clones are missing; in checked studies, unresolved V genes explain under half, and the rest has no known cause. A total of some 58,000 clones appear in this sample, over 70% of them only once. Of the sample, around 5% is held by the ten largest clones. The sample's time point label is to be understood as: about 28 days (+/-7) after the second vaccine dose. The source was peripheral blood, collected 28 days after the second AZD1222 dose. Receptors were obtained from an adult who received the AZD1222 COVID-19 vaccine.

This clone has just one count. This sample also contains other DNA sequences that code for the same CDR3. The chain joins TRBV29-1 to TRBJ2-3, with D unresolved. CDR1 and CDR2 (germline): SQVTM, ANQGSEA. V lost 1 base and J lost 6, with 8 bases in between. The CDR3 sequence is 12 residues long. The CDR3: CSVEVRSDTQYF. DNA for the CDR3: TGCAGCGTTGAAGTCAGGAGTGATACGCAGTATTTT.

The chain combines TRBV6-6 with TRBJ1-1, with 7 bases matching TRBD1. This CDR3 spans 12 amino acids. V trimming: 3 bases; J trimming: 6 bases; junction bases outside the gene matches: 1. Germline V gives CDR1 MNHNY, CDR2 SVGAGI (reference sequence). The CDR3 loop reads CASSYGTAEAFF. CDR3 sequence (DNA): TGTGCCAGCAGTTATGGGACAGCTGAAGCTTTCTTT.

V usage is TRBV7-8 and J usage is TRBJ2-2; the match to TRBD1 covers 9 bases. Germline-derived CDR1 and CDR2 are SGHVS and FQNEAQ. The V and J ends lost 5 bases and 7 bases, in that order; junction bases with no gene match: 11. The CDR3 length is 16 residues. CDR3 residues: CASSALGTGNHGELFF. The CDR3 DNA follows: TGTGCCAGCAGCGCTCTGGGGACAGGGAATCACGGGGAGCTGTTTTTT.

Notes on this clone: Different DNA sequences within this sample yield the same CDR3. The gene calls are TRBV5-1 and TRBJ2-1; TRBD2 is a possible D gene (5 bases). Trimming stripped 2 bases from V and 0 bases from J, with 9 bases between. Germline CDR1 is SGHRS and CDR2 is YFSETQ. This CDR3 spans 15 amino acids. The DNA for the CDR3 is TGCGCCAGCAGCTTTTCTGGGAGCTCCTACAATGAGCAGTTCTTC. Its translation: CASSFSGSSYNEQFF.

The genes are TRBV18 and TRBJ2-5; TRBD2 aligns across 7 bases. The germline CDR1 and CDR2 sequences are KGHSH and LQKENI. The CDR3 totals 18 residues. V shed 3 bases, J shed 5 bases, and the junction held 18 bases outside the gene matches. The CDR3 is CASSPRDPRGTTIETQYF. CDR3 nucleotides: TGTGCCAGCTCACCCCGGGACCCCCGGGGGACTACAATTGAGACCCAGTACTTC.

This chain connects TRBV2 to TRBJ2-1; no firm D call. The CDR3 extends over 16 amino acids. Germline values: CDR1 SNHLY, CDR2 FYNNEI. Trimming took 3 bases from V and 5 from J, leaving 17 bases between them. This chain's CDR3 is CASSDQPRPRDNEQFF. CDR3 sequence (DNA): TGTGCCAGCAGTGATCAACCACGACCTAGGGACAATGAGCAGTTCTTC.

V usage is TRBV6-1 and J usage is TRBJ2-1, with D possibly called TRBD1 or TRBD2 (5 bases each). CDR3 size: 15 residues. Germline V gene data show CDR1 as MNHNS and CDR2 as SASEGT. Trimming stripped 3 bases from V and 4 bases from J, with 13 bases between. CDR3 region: CASSDPGRPYNEQFF. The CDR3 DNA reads TGTGCCAGCAGTGACCCGGGACGACCTTACAATGAGCAGTTCTTC.

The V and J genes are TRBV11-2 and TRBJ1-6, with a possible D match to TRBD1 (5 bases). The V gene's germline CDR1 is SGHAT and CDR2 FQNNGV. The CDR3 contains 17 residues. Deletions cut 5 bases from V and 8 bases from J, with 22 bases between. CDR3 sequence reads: CASSLSSGTMLHSPLHF. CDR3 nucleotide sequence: TGTGCCAGCAGCCTTTCGTCCGGGACCATGCTACATTCACCCCTCCACTTT. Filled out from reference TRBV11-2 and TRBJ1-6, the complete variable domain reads EAGVAQSPRYKIIEKRQSVAFWCNPISGHATLYWYQQILGQGPKLLIQFQNNGVVDDSQLPKDRFSAERLKGVDSTLKIQPAKLEDSAVYLCASSLSSGTMLHSPLHFGNGTRLTVT.

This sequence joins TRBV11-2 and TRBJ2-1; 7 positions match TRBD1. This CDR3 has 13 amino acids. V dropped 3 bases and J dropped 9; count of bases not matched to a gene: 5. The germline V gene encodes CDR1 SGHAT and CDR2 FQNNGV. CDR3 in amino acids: CASSLPGGTEQFF. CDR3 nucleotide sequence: TGTGCCAGCAGCTTGCCAGGGGGTACTGAGCAGTTCTTC. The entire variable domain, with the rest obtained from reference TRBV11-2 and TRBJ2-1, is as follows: EAGVAQSPRYKIIEKRQSVAFWCNPISGHATLYWYQQILGQGPKLLIQFQNNGVVDDSQLPKDRFSAERLKGVDSTLKIQPAKLEDSAVYLCASSLPGGTEQFFGPGTRLTVL.

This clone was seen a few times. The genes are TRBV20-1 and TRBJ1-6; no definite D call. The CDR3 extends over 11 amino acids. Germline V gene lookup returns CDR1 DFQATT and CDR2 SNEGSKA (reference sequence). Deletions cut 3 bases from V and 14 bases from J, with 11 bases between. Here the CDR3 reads CSASPGATLHF. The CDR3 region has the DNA TGCAGTGCTAGTCCGGGTGCCACCCTCCACTTT.

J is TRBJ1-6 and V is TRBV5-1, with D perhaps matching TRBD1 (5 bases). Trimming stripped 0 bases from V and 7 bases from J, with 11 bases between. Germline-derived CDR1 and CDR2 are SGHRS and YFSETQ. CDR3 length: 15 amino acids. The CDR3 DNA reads TGCGCCAGCAGCTTGGGAACGCCAGGGAATTCACCCCTCCACTTT. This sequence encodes CASSLGTPGNSPLHF.

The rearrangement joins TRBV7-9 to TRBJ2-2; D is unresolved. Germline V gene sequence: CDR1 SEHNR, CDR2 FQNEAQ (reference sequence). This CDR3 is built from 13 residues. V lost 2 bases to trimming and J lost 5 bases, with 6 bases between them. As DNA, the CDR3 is TGTGCCAGCAGCTTATCCTCAACCGGGGAGCTGTTTTTT. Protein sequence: CASSLSSTGELFF.

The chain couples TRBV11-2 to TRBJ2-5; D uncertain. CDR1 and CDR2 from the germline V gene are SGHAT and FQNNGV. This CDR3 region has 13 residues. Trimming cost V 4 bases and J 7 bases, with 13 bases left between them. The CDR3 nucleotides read TGTGCCAGCAGCTCCCGGTCCGGCGGGACCCAGTACTTC. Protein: CASSSRSGGTQYF.

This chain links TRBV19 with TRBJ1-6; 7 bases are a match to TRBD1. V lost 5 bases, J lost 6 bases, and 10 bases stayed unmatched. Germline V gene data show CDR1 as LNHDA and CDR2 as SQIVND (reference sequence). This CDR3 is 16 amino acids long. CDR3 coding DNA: TGTGCCAGTAGTCAAACCACAGGGGTAGGTAATTCACCCCTCCACTTT. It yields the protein CASSQTTGVGNSPLHF.

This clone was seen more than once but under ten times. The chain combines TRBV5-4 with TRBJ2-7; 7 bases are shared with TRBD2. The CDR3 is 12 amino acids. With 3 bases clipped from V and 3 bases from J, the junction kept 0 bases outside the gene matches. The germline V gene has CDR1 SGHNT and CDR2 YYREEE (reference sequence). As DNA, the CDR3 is TGTGCCAGCAGCTGGGGGGGCTACGAGCAGTACTTC. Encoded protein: CASSWGGYEQYF.

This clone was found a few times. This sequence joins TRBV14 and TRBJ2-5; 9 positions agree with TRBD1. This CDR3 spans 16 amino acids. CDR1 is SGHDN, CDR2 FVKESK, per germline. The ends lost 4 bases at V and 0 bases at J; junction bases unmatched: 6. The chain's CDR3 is CASSLRQGVYQETQYF. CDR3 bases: TGTGCCAGCAGCCTACGACAGGGGGTTTACCAAGAGACCCAGTACTTC.

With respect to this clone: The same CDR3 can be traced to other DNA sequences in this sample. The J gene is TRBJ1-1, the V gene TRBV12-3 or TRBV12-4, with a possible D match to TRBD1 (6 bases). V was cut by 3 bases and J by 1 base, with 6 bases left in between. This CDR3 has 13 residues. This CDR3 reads CASSLTGNTEAFF. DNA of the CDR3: TGTGCCAGCAGTTTGACAGGGAACACTGAAGCTTTCTTT.

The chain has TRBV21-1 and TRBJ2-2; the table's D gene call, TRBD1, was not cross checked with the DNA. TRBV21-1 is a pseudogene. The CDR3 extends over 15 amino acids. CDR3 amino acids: CASRVDRGHTGELFF. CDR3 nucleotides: TGTGCCAGCAGGGTGGACAGGGGTCACACCGGGGAGCTGTTTTTT.

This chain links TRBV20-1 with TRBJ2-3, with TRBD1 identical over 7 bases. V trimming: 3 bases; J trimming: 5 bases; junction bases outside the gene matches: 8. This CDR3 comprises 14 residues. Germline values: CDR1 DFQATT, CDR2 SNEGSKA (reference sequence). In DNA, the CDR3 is TGCAGTGCTAGTGGCCAGGGGGTTATAGATACGCAGTATTTT. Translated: CSASGQGVIDTQYF.

The DNA for the CDR3 is TGTGCCAGCAGTTTGTTGGAACACACTGAAGCTTTCTTT. This sequence encodes CASSLLEHTEAFF. The chain combines TRBV12-3 or TRBV12-4 with TRBJ1-1; no definite D call. V lost 3 bases and J 3 bases, leaving 8 bases between the germline ends. The CDR3 extends over 13 amino acids.

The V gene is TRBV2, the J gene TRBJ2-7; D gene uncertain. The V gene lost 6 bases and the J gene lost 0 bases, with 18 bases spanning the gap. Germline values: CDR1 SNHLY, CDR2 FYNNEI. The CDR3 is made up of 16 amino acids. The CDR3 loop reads CASSQRYPKSSYEQYF. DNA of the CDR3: TGTGCCAGCAGCCAGAGGTACCCTAAGAGCTCCTACGAGCAGTACTTC.

The chain's CDR3 is CASSQGLAGSNEQYF. In DNA, the CDR3 is TGTGCCAGCAGCCAAGGACTAGCGGGAAGCAACGAGCAGTACTTC. V usage is TRBV7-2 and J usage is TRBJ2-7; 12 bases line up with TRBD2. V was pared by 5 bases and J by 5 bases, with 7 bases of the junction left unmatched. The V gene's germline CDR1 is SGHTA and CDR2 FQGNSA. The CDR3 covers 15 residues.

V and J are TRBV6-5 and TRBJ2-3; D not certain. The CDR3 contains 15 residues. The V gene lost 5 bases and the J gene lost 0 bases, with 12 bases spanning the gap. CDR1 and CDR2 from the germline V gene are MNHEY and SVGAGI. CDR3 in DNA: TGTGCCAGCAGTAACAAACAGAGAAGCACAGATACGCAGTATTTT. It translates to CASSNKQRSTDTQYF.

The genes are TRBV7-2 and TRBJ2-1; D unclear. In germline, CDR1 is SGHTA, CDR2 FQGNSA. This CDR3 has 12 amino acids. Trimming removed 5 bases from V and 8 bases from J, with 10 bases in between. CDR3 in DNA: TGTGCCAGCAGCCCCTCCTGGGATGAGCAGTTCTTC. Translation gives CASSPSWDEQFF.

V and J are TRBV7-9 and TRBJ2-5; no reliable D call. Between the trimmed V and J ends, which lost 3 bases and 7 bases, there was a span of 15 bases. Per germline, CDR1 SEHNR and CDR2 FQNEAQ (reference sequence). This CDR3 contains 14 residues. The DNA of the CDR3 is TGTGCCAGCAGCTTCTCGGGTCGCGTGGGGACCCAGTACTTC. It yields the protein CASSFSGRVGTQYF.

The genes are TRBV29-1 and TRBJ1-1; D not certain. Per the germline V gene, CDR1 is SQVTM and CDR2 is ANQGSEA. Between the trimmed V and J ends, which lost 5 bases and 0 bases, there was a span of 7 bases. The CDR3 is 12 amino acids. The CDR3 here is CSVTVVNTEAFF. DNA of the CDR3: TGCAGCGTTACAGTGGTGAACACTGAAGCTTTCTTT.